These 20 T cell receptor beta chains were all obtained from the same sample, sequenced in a study of beta chain features in type 1 diabetes. The entirety of the isolated RNA underwent reverse transcription, so expressed TCRB transcripts were sequenced. The data were produced by immunoSEQ multiplex PCR, yet TCRdb's version contains in-frame clones alone and is incomplete. The sample carries hundreds of thousands of clones, 10% to 15% recorded once. The specimen was naive CD4+ T cells from blood. The receptors derive from a man aged 18 to 30 in good health.

The J gene is TRBJ1-3, the V gene TRBV28; 10 bases line up with TRBD1. Germline V gene lookup returns CDR1 MDHEN and CDR2 SYDVKM. This CDR3 is built from 16 residues. V lost 6 bases to trimming and J lost 2 bases; unmatched junction nucleotides: 7. CDR3 sequence (DNA): TGTGCCAGCAGCTATGACAGGGGGCTTACTGGAAACACCATATATTTT. This sequence encodes CASSYDRGLTGNTIYF.

The chain couples TRBV6-5 to TRBJ2-5; D uncertain. Trimming pared 6 bases from V and 1 base from J, leaving 9 bases between. The CDR3 spans 13 residues. The V gene's germline CDR1 is MNHEY and CDR2 SVGAGI. CDR3 DNA sequence: TGTGCCAGCAGACGCCCCGGCCAAGAGACCCAGTACTTC. Encoded protein: CASRRPGQETQYF.

Only a few counts were recorded for this clone. The chain links TRBV9 to TRBJ1-5; TRBD1 matches 8 bases. J lost 2 bases, V lost 2 bases, and 3 bases had no gene match. Germline-derived CDR1 and CDR2 are SGDLS and YYNGEE. The CDR3 consists of 15 residues. The CDR3 region is CASSVGQGGNQPQHF. For the CDR3, the DNA is TGTGCCAGCAGCGTTGGACAGGGCGGCAATCAGCCCCAGCATTTT.

V and J are TRBV7-9 and TRBJ1-6; D may be TRBD1 (6 bases). The germline gives CDR1 SEHNR, CDR2 FQNEAQ (reference sequence). CDR3 length equals 14 residues. Between the trimmed V and J ends, which lost 2 bases and 10 bases, there was a span of 12 bases. CDR3 in DNA: TGTGCCAGCAGCTTAAGGGGTGGGGGCTCACCCCTCCACTTT. Translation gives CASSLRGGGSPLHF.

A few counts support this clone. The rearrangement joins TRBV29-1 to TRBJ1-1; D unclear. This CDR3 is 13 amino acids long. Per germline, CDR1 SQVTM and CDR2 ANQGSEA. The V and J ends lost 4 bases and 4 bases respectively, with 13 bases between them. CDR3 coding DNA: TGCAGCGTTGTCCCTCTCCGTAGCACTGAAGCTTTCTTT. This translates into CSVVPLRSTEAFF.

The rearrangement joins TRBV11-2 to TRBJ2-7; weak D call: TRBD2 (6 bases). V was shortened by 4 bases and J by 2 bases, with 15 bases between the two germline ends. Germline V gene sequence: CDR1 SGHAT, CDR2 FQNNGV. This CDR3 region has 15 residues. CDR3 amino acids: CASSWRAGLPYEQYF. The CDR3 nucleotides read TGTGCCAGCAGCTGGAGGGCAGGGTTACCCTACGAGCAGTACTTC.

The gene calls are TRBV14 and TRBJ2-3, with TRBD2 identical over 10 bases. CDR1 is SGHDN and CDR2 is FVKESK in the germline V gene. The CDR3 spans 18 residues. J lost 4 bases, V lost 0 bases, and 10 bases had no gene match. This CDR3 reads CASSQEASGGLKSDTQYF. In DNA, the CDR3 is TGTGCCAGCAGCCAAGAAGCTAGCGGGGGCCTTAAGTCAGATACGCAGTATTTT.

The table lists this clone with a few counts. The chain has TRBV30 and TRBJ1-2, with D hard to call. Deletions cut 5 bases from V and 7 bases from J, with 11 bases between. Looked up from germline, CDR1 is GTSNPN and CDR2 is SVGIG (reference sequence). The CDR3 consists of 11 residues. CDR3 in amino acids: CAWDLGGGYTF. The CDR3 DNA reads as TGTGCCTGGGACCTCGGAGGTGGCTACACCTTC.

The J gene is TRBJ1-1, the V gene TRBV5-4, with 8 bases aligning to TRBD1. CDR1 and CDR2 (germline): SGHNT, YYREEE (reference sequence). This CDR3 is built from 14 residues. V trimming: 6 bases; J trimming: 2 bases; junction bases outside the gene matches: 6. The CDR3 nucleotides are TGTGCCAGCAACCCGACAGGGGCAAACACTGAAGCTTTCTTT. This translates into CASNPTGANTEAFF.

In this sample, this clone turned up a few times. The rearrangement joins TRBV6-5 to TRBJ2-3; D possibly corresponds to TRBD2 (6 bases). CDR1 and CDR2 from the germline V gene are MNHEY and SVGAGI. Deletions cut 4 bases from V and 2 bases from J, with 13 bases between. The CDR3 sequence is 15 residues long. CDR3 amino acids: CASSFGLPYTDTQYF. CDR3 nucleotide sequence: TGTGCCAGCAGTTTCGGACTACCCTACACAGATACGCAGTATTTT.

The chain carries TRBV7-2 and TRBJ1-1; maybe TRBD1 (5 bases). V dropped 5 bases and J dropped 1 base, with 8 bases sitting between them. The length of the CDR3 is 13 residues. Germline V gives CDR1 SGHTA, CDR2 FQGNSA. This chain's CDR3 is CASSTDRNTEAFF. CDR3 nucleotide sequence: TGTGCCAGCAGCACCGACAGGAACACTGAAGCTTTCTTT.

This clone occurred a few times. This rearrangement joins TRBV7-3 to TRBJ2-7; D perhaps matches TRBD2 (6 bases). Trimming took 4 bases from V and 0 from J, leaving 10 bases between them. CDR1 and CDR2 (germline): SGHTA, FQGTGA. The CDR3 loop spans 14 amino acids. The CDR3 loop is CASSYGSPSYEQYF. CDR3 coding DNA: TGTGCCAGCAGCTACGGGAGCCCCTCCTACGAGCAGTACTTC.

V gene TRBV9 combines with J gene TRBJ1-1; 11 positions match TRBD1. Germline V gene data show CDR1 as SGDLS and CDR2 as YYNGEE. Losses at the gene ends were 2 bases for V and 4 bases for J; bases not matched to a gene: 4. CDR3 length equals 15 residues. The CDR3 DNA is TGTGCCAGCAGCGTGGGGACAGGGGGTATCACTGAAGCTTTCTTT. Amino acids: CASSVGTGGITEAFF.

This clone was detected ten times or more. The chain combines TRBV29-1 with TRBJ2-7, with 8 bases lining up with TRBD1. This CDR3 is built from 14 residues. Germline V gene lookup returns CDR1 SQVTM and CDR2 ANQGSEA. With V trimmed by 6 bases and J by 4 bases, 11 bases remained unmatched. In nucleotides, the CDR3 is TGCAGCGTAAGCGGACAGGGTACGGGGTACGAGCAGTACTTC. This codes for CSVSGQGTGYEQYF.

The chain carries TRBV30 and TRBJ2-2; D gene uncertain. With 3 bases removed from V and 6 bases from J, the gap between germline ends came to 14 bases. The V gene's germline CDR1 is GTSNPN and CDR2 SVGIG (reference sequence). The CDR3 covers 14 residues. The CDR3 sequence: CAWSIVQLPGELFF. The CDR3 coding sequence is TGTGCCTGGAGCATTGTACAGTTACCCGGGGAGCTGTTTTTT.

This clone has only a few counts. This sequence joins TRBV28 and TRBJ1-2, with a weak D call TRBD1 (5 bases). Germline lookup yields CDR1 MDHEN and CDR2 SYDVKM. There are 15 residues in the CDR3. V lost 5 bases, J lost 3 bases, and 16 bases lay in between. This CDR3 is CASSPGGQGYYGYTF. CDR3 sequence (DNA): TGTGCCAGCAGTCCGGGGGGTCAGGGATACTATGGCTACACCTTC.

This clone was counted between two and nine times. The sample contains more than one DNA sequence encoding this CDR3. The V call is TRBV7-2, the J call TRBJ1-4; D ambiguous. The CDR3 has 15 amino acids. Germline CDR1 is SGHTA and CDR2 is FQGNSA. V gave up 5 bases and J gave up 0 bases, with 10 bases separating them. In DNA form, the CDR3 reads TGTGCCAGCAGCGGCCAGGTTGCAACTAATGAAAAACTGTTTTTT. As protein: CASSGQVATNEKLFF.

V is TRBV18 and J is TRBJ2-7, with 7 bases identical to TRBD1. The CDR3 totals 16 residues. Germline CDR1 reads KGHSH; CDR2 reads LQKENI. The ends lost 4 bases at V and 2 bases at J; junction bases unmatched: 11. The CDR3 DNA is TGTGCCAGCTCACGCGACAGGGTATCAGGAACCTACGAGCAGTACTTC. It specifies CASSRDRVSGTYEQYF.

This clone was recorded a few times. This rearrangement joins TRBV30 to TRBJ2-1, with 10 nucleotides matching TRBD1. CDR1 is GTSNPN, CDR2 SVGIG, per germline (reference sequence). The junction had 10 bases not matched to a gene; V was cut back by 4 bases and J by 10 bases. The CDR3 is 14 amino acids. CDR3 nucleotides: TGTGCCTGGACTAGGACAGGGGGTGTGCAGGAGCAGTTCTTC. Protein: CAWTRTGGVQEQFF. The full variable domain, in which reference TRBV30 and TRBJ2-1 provide the parts outside the CDR3, is SQTIHQWPATLVQPVGSPLSLECTVEGTSNPNLYWYRQAAGRGLQLLFYSVGIGQISSEVPQNLSASRPQDRQFILSSKKLLLSDSGFYLCAWTRTGGVQEQFFGPGTRLTVL.

This clone was seen more than once but under ten times. This chain links TRBV19 with TRBJ2-7; a weak D match, TRBD1 (6 bases). The ends were cut back, 4 bases at V and 5 bases at J, with 12 bases in the middle. From germline, CDR1 is LNHDA and CDR2 SQIVND (reference sequence). The CDR3 extends over 13 amino acids. CDR3 coding DNA: TGTGCCAGTAGTAACAGGGTTTCCGACGAGCAGTACTTC. It is translated as CASSNRVSDEQYF.